This T cell receptor (beta chain) is from a study of cytomegalovirus exposure and HLA in healthy donors. This clone was detected once. 60 Vbeta and 13 Jbeta primers were used in PCR. The data were produced by immunoSEQ multiplex PCR, yet TCRdb's version contains in-frame clones alone and is incomplete. The sample carries about 110,000 clones, around 76% recorded once. CDR1 is SGHRS, CDR2 YFSETQ, per germline. J was trimmed by 1 base and V by 4 bases; bases with no gene match: 3. CDR3 length equals 15 residues. The clonotype originates from a man aged 40-55 years in good health and CMV-seropositive. The chain joins TRBV5-1 to TRBJ2-2, with 8 bases lining up with TRBD1. Source material: PBMCs. The DNA of the CDR3 is TGCGCCAGCAGCCAGGGGACAGGGAACACCGGGGAGCTGTTTTTT. Translating it yields CASSQGTGNTGELFF.